The rows below give T cell receptor beta chains drawn from one sample of a study of cytomegalovirus exposure and HLA in healthy donors. Sequencing was performed with immunoSEQ multiplex PCR; in TCRdb, only in-frame clones are kept and a portion is missing. The sample lists under 150,000 clones; under 10% were seen once. Sequenced input: PBMCs. Receptor source: a woman between 40 and 55 years old in good health and CMV-seropositive. Each CDR3 is given with its conserved first and last residue. Fields, in order: J gene, D gene, clone size, V gene, CDR3 DNA, CDR3 protein. D genes are given only for firm matches. The size entry is marked missing in some rows and otherwise reads once, few, many or a size class.

>TRBJ1-1|NA|NA|TRBV2
TGTGCCAGCAGTGAAATGTTTCTGGGCAGGAACACTGAAGCTTTCTTT
CASSEMFLGRNTEAFF
>TRBJ1-6|NA|NA|TRBV27
TGTGCCAGCAGCATCTTTTCGGGGGAAAGGTCACCCCTCCACTTT
CASSIFSGERSPLHF
>TRBJ1-5|TRBD1|NA|TRBV5-1
TGCGCCAGCAGCTTGTTCCCGGGACAGGGCAATCAGCCCCAGCATTTT
CASSLFPGQGNQPQHF
>TRBJ1-2|NA|NA|TRBV5-6
TGTGCCAGCAGCTTGACCAGGGGATTCGGCTACACCTTC
CASSLTRGFGYTF
>TRBJ1-5|NA|NA|TRBV6-5
TGCGCTTCGGGGGGCAATCAGCCCCAGCATTTT
CASGGNQPQHF
>TRBJ2-7|TRBD1|NA|TRBV11-3
TGTGCCAGCAGCTTAGACCGACAGGGGGCTGTCGAGCAGTACTTC
CASSLDRQGAVEQYF
>TRBJ2-2|NA|NA|TRBV19
TGTGCCAGTACCACCGGGGCGGGGACCGGGGAGCTGTTTTTT
CASTTGAGTGELFF
>TRBJ1-2|NA|once|TRBV6-5
TGTGCCAGCAGCCGAAAGCTGACAGCGTACTATGGGTACACCTTC
CASSRKLTAYYGYTF
>TRBJ2-1|TRBD1|NA|TRBV7-8
TGTGCCAGCAGCTTAGTTGAAGGGGGCCCGATCTACAATGAGCAGTTCTTC
CASSLVEGGPIYNEQFF
>TRBJ2-1|TRBD2|few|TRBV6-1
TGTGCCAGCAGAGAGCTAGCGGCGTACAATGAGCAGTTCTTC
CASRELAAYNEQFF
>TRBJ2-1|NA|few|TRBV10-3
TGTGCCATCAGTGAGGGGGAGGTTGAGCAGTTCTTC
CAISEGEVEQFF
>TRBJ1-5|TRBD1|NA|TRBV10-3
TGTGCCATCAGTGAAGCACAGGGGAAGGATCAGCCCCAGCATTTT
CAISEAQGKDQPQHF
>TRBJ1-1|TRBD1|NA|TRBV7-9
TGTGCCAGCAGCTTACCGGGACAGGGAGCTGAAGCTTTCTTT
CASSLPGQGAEAFF
>TRBJ1-1|NA|NA|TRBV2
TGTGCCACCCTCCGGGAGGGCGGGGGGGGCACTGAAGCTTTCTTT
CATLREGGGGTEAFF
>TRBJ1-6|NA|NA|TRBV18
TGTGCCAGCTCACCTTCAGGGTGGGATTCACCCCTCCACTTT
CASSPSGWDSPLHF
>TRBJ2-2|TRBD1|few|TRBV29-1
TGCAGCATAAAGACAGGGGGCCACACCGGGGAGCTGTTTTTT
CSIKTGGHTGELFF
>TRBJ2-7|TRBD1|few|TRBV9
TGTGCCAGCAGCCCCTGGACAGGGAAGGAAGAGCAGTACTTC
CASSPWTGKEEQYF
>TRBJ2-5|TRBD2|few|TRBV6-4
TGTGCCAGCAGTGACAACGGGGGGTCGGCCCAGTACTTC
CASSDNGGSAQYF
>TRBJ2-1|NA|once|TRBV9
TGTGCCAGCAGCGCTCGACTAGTCAAGAATGAGCAGTTCTTC
CASSARLVKNEQFF
>TRBJ2-1|NA|NA|TRBV7-3
TGTGCCAGTAGCGGCCAGGGTGCAAATGAGCAGTTCTTC
CASSGQGANEQFF
>TRBJ1-2|TRBD1|few|TRBV7-2
TGTGCCAGCAGCAAAGCATCGGGACAGCACTATGGCTACACCTTC
CASSKASGQHYGYTF
>TRBJ1-2|NA|NA|TRBV10-2
TGCGCCAGCAAAAAGGAGGGGTACTATGGCTACACCTTC
CASKKEGYYGYTF
>TRBJ2-2|TRBD2|few|TRBV2
TGTGCCAGCAGAGGACTAGCGGGGAACACCGGGGAGCTGTTTTTT
CASRGLAGNTGELFF
>TRBJ2-2|NA|NA|TRBV7-2
TGTGCCAGCAGCTCCTTCGGTCCGGGAGTGACCGGGGAGCTGTTTTTT
CASSSFGPGVTGELFF
>TRBJ2-7|NA|NA|TRBV28
TGTGCCAGCAGTTTGCGGGGTCGCTCCTACGAGCAGTACTTC
CASSLRGRSYEQYF
>TRBJ2-1|TRBD2|NA|TRBV7-2
TGTGCCAGCAGCTTAAAACGGGGGGTTCGGAACGAGCAGTTCTTC
CASSLKRGVRNEQFF
>TRBJ1-6|NA|few|TRBV5-1
TGCGCCAGCAGCCTGACGGGGGACCGGAATTCACCCCTCCACTTT
CASSLTGDRNSPLHF
>TRBJ2-2|TRBD2|few|TRBV5-1
TGCGCCAGCAGCTTGGGCAGCGGGGGCCTCAACACCGGGGAGCTGTTTTTT
CASSLGSGGLNTGELFF
>TRBJ2-7|NA|NA|TRBV5-1
TGCGCCAGCAGCATCCAGGGTTACGAGCAGTACTTC
CASSIQGYEQYF
>TRBJ2-2|TRBD1|few|TRBV19
TGTGCCAGTATTATGACAGGGTTGGGCGGGGAGCTGTTTTTT
CASIMTGLGGELFF
>TRBJ1-5|TRBD1|NA|TRBV19
TGTGCCAGTAGGTCCGGGACAGGGTTGGGGAGCAATCAGCCCCAGCATTTT
CASRSGTGLGSNQPQHF
>TRBJ1-2|TRBD1|NA|TRBV5-6
TGTGCCAGCACCGGGCGGACAGGCCCTTATGGCTACACCTTC
CASTGRTGPYGYTF
>TRBJ2-2|TRBD1|NA|TRBV2
TGTGCCAGCTTACGTGGGACAGTATCGAACACCGGGGAGCTGTTTTTT
CASLRGTVSNTGELFF
>TRBJ2-2|NA|NA|TRBV7-8
TGTGCCAGCAGCTCATTACCCCAGGGGACCGGGGAGCTGTTTTTT
CASSSLPQGTGELFF
>TRBJ2-1|NA|NA|TRBV2
TGTGCCAGCAGTGACCACATGGTCGCCCACAATGAGCAGTTCTTC
CASSDHMVAHNEQFF
>TRBJ2-3|TRBD1|NA|TRBV10-3
TGTGCCATCAGTGGGCAGGGGGAAGATACGCAGTATTTT
CAISGQGEDTQYF
>TRBJ2-1|NA|NA|TRBV13
TGTGCCAGCAGTCCAAACAGGGTCGATGAGCAGTTCTTC
CASSPNRVDEQFF
>TRBJ2-1|NA|few|TRBV5-1
TGCGCCAGCAGCTTGGGGACAGACTACAATGAGCAGTTCTTC
CASSLGTDYNEQFF
>TRBJ2-2|TRBD1|NA|TRBV10-3
TGTGCCATCAGTGAAGGGGGCGCGGGGAACACCGGGGAGCTGTTTTTT
CAISEGGAGNTGELFF